The 8 T cell receptor beta chains listed next were all sequenced from one sample in a study of cytomegalovirus exposure and HLA in healthy donors. The method was immunoSEQ multiplex PCR; TCRdb's version includes in-frame clones alone and lacks a portion of them. Among over 85,000 clones listed, approximately 88% were seen once. The sequenced sample consisted of PBMCs. The receptors come from a woman between 25 and 40 years old in good health and CMV-seropositive.

V gene TRBV4-2 combines with J gene TRBJ2-7; 7 bases agree with TRBD2. The CDR3 is 16 amino acids. The germline CDR1 and CDR2 sequences are LGHNA and YNFKEQ. V lost 0 bases, J lost 3 bases, and 8 bases stayed unmatched. The CDR3 spells CASSQDPTGEGYEQYF. The CDR3 DNA is TGTGCCAGCAGCCAAGACCCCACGGGGGAGGGCTACGAGCAGTACTTC.

V is TRBV7-8 and J is TRBJ1-2; tentatively, D is TRBD1 (5 bases). CDR3 size: 15 residues. Per germline, CDR1 SGHVS and CDR2 FQNEAQ. Trimming stripped 1 base from V and 4 bases from J, with 13 bases between. CDR3 residues: CASSLGARGSYGYTF. The CDR3 DNA sequence: TGTGCCAGCAGCTTAGGGGCAAGGGGTTCCTATGGCTACACCTTC.

The chain is built from TRBV9 and TRBJ2-1; TRBD2 aligns across 11 bases. The germline V gene has CDR1 SGDLS and CDR2 YYNGEE. After removal of 2 bases from V and 9 bases from J, the junction contained 4 bases not matched to a gene. CDR3 size: 14 residues. The CDR3: CASSVSGGAGEQFF. CDR3 in DNA: TGTGCCAGCAGCGTTAGCGGGGGGGCAGGTGAGCAGTTCTTC.

V gene TRBV27 combines with J gene TRBJ1-2, with 7 positions matching TRBD1. Germline CDR1 is MNHEY and CDR2 is SMNVEV (reference sequence). The CDR3 consists of 18 residues. Unmatched junction bases numbered 17, after V lost 6 bases and J lost 1 base. The CDR3 nucleotides are TGTGCCAGCAGCACGACAGGGAATCGCGGTAGGTTTAACTATGGCTACACCTTC. Protein sequence: CASSTTGNRGRFNYGYTF.

This clone is a singleton in its sample. The chain uses TRBV7-8 and TRBJ2-3, with 11 nucleotides matching TRBD1. Germline V gives CDR1 SGHVS, CDR2 FQNEAQ. Unmatched junction bases numbered 15, after V lost 2 bases and J lost 2 bases. This CDR3 spans 20 amino acids. For the CDR3, the DNA is TGTGCCAGCAGCTTAATTCGGACAGGGGGCGCGGGGGGGTTCACAGATACGCAGTATTTT. Amino acids: CASSLIRTGGAGGFTDTQYF.

The V gene is TRBV9, the J gene TRBJ2-2; a weak D match, TRBD1 (5 bases). Per the germline V gene, CDR1 is SGDLS and CDR2 is YYNGEE. Trimming stripped 4 bases from V and 5 bases from J, with 18 bases between. The length of the CDR3 is 16 residues. DNA of the CDR3: TGTGCCAGCAGCCCTAGGGGCGGTCTTACGACCGGGGAGCTGTTTTTT. Translation: CASSPRGGLTTGELFF. Supplemented by reference TRBV9 and TRBJ2-2, the full variable domain reads DSGVTQTPKHLITATGQRVTLRCSPRSGDLSVYWYQQSLDQGLQFLIQYYNGEERAKGNILERFSAQQFPDLHSELNLSSLELGDSALYFCASSPRGGLTTGELFFGEGSRLTVL.

The rearrangement uses TRBV5-5 and TRBJ2-5; D is possibly TRBD1 (5 bases). Germline lookup yields CDR1 SGHKS and CDR2 YYEKEE (reference sequence). Between the trimmed V and J ends, which lost 5 bases and 2 bases, there was a span of 10 bases. This CDR3 contains 13 residues. CDR3 coding DNA: TGTGCCAGCAGTAGGACAAGACAAGAGACCCAGTACTTC. Protein product: CASSRTRQETQYF. Filled out from reference TRBV5-5 and TRBJ2-5, the complete variable domain reads DAGVTQSPTHLIKTRGQQVTLRCSPISGHKSVSWYQQVLGQGPQFIFQYYEKEERGRGNFPDRFSARQFPNYSSELNVNALLLGDSALYLCASSRTRQETQYFGPGTRLLVL.

This clone was detected a few times. The chain joins TRBV5-1 to TRBJ1-5; 7 bases align to TRBD1. Germline V gene lookup returns CDR1 SGHRS and CDR2 YFSETQ. Germline trimming cut 0 bases from V and 5 bases from J; bases unmatched to any gene: 5. The CDR3 consists of 15 residues. The CDR3 loop reads CASSLDGTAYQPQHF. CDR3 in DNA: TGCGCCAGCAGCTTGGATGGGACAGCTTATCAGCCCCAGCATTTT.